Presented here are 26 T cell receptor beta chains from one specimen sequenced in a study of blood T cell repertoires in COVID-19. Clones were sequenced by immunoSEQ multiplex PCR, and TCRdb holds only the in-frame ones, with some missing. The data show over 85,000 clones, about four fifths seen once. Sequenced: peripheral blood. The receptors were sampled from a man between 40 and 49 years old with active or convalescent COVID-19.

The sample holds a few counts of this clone. The chain employs TRBV6-5 and TRBJ1-1; D gene unclear. The germline gives CDR1 MNHEY, CDR2 SVGAGI. V lost 5 bases, J lost 1 base, and 8 bases lay in between. The CDR3 length is 13 residues. In DNA, the CDR3 is TGTGCCAGCAGTCTTAACAGGAACACTGAAGCTTTCTTT. Its protein is CASSLNRNTEAFF.

The chain joins TRBV6-4 to TRBJ2-2; TRBD1 matches at 7 bases. This CDR3 has 14 residues. J lost 4 bases, V lost 4 bases, and 3 bases had no gene match. CDR1 MRHNA and CDR2 SNTAGT come from the germline V gene. The CDR3 region is CASSGTGPTGELFF. CDR3 nucleotide sequence: TGTGCCAGCAGTGGGACAGGTCCCACCGGGGAGCTGTTTTTT.

Here the CDR3 DNA reads TGTGCCAGCAGTCTAGCGGGGGGGCGTGAGCAGTACTTC. Translating gives CASSLAGGREQYF. The gene calls are TRBV6-5 and TRBJ2-7; 12 nucleotides agree with TRBD2. This CDR3 spans 13 amino acids. Germline CDR1 MNHEY, CDR2 SVGAGI. With V trimmed by 5 bases and J by 7 bases, 3 bases remained unmatched.

This CDR3 is CASSPGGANQPQHF. CDR3 bases: TGTGCCAGTAGCCCCGGGGGGGCCAATCAGCCCCAGCATTTT. The chain is built from TRBV19 and TRBJ1-5, with D possibly matching TRBD1 (6 bases). The CDR3 runs 14 residues. Trimming took 6 bases from V and 3 from J, leaving 12 bases between them. Germline loops: CDR1 LNHDA, CDR2 SQIVND (reference sequence).

This clone occurred once. The chain couples TRBV24-1 to TRBJ2-5; D possibly corresponds to TRBD2 (5 bases). V was trimmed by 7 bases and J by 0 bases, leaving 8 bases between them. Germline V CDR1 and CDR2: KGHDR, SFDVKD. The CDR3 is 13 residues long. The CDR3 nucleotides are TGTGCCACCAGCTCGACTAACCAAGAGACCCAGTACTTC. Its protein is CATSSTNQETQYF.

V and J are TRBV10-2 and TRBJ1-4, with unresolved D. CDR1 is WSHSY and CDR2 is SAAADI in the germline V gene. The germline V and J ends were trimmed by 8 bases and 8 bases, with 15 bases remaining between them. This CDR3 has 13 amino acids. CDR3 residues: CASVRGVGEKLFF. The CDR3 DNA reads TGCGCCAGCGTCCGCGGGGTTGGGGAAAAACTGTTTTTT.

The gene calls are TRBV7-2 and TRBJ1-2; D is possibly TRBD1 (5 bases). Germline CDR1 reads SGHTA; CDR2 reads FQGNSA. The V end was cut by 1 base, the J end by 4 bases, with 10 bases between. The CDR3 totals 14 residues. Here the CDR3 reads CASSLEAGIYGYTF. DNA for the CDR3: TGTGCCAGCAGCTTAGAGGCAGGGATCTATGGCTACACCTTC.

This clone was seen once. The CDR3 is CASTPGQGTEAFF. CDR3 nucleotide sequence: TGTGCCAGCACTCCGGGACAGGGCACTGAAGCTTTCTTT. The chain has TRBV25-1 and TRBJ1-1; 9 nucleotides match TRBD1. CDR1 is MGHDK, CDR2 SYGVNS, per germline. Trimming took 7 bases from V and 4 from J; bases not matched to a gene: 4. The CDR3 totals 13 residues.

CDR3 nucleotide sequence: TGTGCCATCAGAGGACAGGGAGGGAGCTATGGCTACACCTTC. As protein: CAIRGQGGSYGYTF. The chain has TRBV10-3 and TRBJ1-2; 8 bases match TRBD1. J lost 4 bases, V lost 6 bases, and 7 bases had no gene match. Germline V lookup: CDR1 ENHRY, CDR2 SYGVKD. The CDR3 consists of 14 residues.

The gene calls are TRBV6-5 and TRBJ1-2, with TRBD1 matching 9 bases. CDR1 is MNHEY and CDR2 is SVGAGI in the germline V gene. J gave up 4 bases and V 0 bases, and 3 bases lay outside the gene matches. This CDR3 contains 15 residues. CDR3 residues: CASSYSGQGTYGYTF. CDR3 coding DNA: TGTGCCAGCAGTTACTCGGGACAGGGTACCTATGGCTACACCTTC.

This clone was seen a single time. Other DNA sequences of this sample code for an identical CDR3. The chain carries TRBV7-9 and TRBJ1-3; 8 bases map to TRBD1. This CDR3 comprises 13 residues. Germline V gene data show CDR1 as SEHNR and CDR2 as FQNEAQ (reference sequence). V shed 4 bases, J shed 8 bases, and the junction held 4 bases outside the gene matches. CDR3 loop: CASSSQGADTIYF. For the CDR3, the DNA is TGTGCCAGCAGCTCTCAGGGGGCAGACACCATATATTTT.

The chain links TRBV2 to TRBJ1-1; D not resolved. This CDR3 spans 13 amino acids. Trimming stripped 2 bases from V and 7 bases from J, with 11 bases between. The germline V gene encodes CDR1 SNHLY and CDR2 FYNNEI. The chain's CDR3 is CASSEIQLHEAFF. CDR3 nucleotide sequence: TGTGCCAGCAGTGAAATCCAACTACATGAAGCTTTCTTT.

This chain links TRBV6-5 with TRBJ1-5; D ambiguous. This CDR3 is built from 14 residues. Between the trimmed V and J ends, which lost 2 bases and 4 bases, there was a span of 9 bases. Germline assignment: CDR1 MNHEY and CDR2 SVGAGI. The CDR3 DNA follows: TGTGCCAGCAGTTACGCGGAAGCGAATCAGCCCCAGCATTTT. Amino acid sequence: CASSYAEANQPQHF.

The J gene is TRBJ2-3, the V gene TRBV11-2; possible D gene TRBD2, 7 bases. Trimming shortened V by 8 bases and J by 3 bases, and 21 bases separated the two germline ends. Germline V gives CDR1 SGHAT, CDR2 FQNNGV. The CDR3 spans 16 residues. The CDR3 coding sequence is TGTGCCAGCGCCTGGGGAGGGGGGGCCCGGACAGATACGCAGTATTTT. Protein: CASAWGGGARTDTQYF.

The J gene is TRBJ2-7, the V gene TRBV7-9; 8 nucleotides agree with TRBD1. Germline CDR1 is SEHNR and CDR2 is FQNEAQ (reference sequence). This CDR3 is built from 15 residues. The junction had 8 bases not matched to a gene; V was cut back by 4 bases and J by 3 bases. The CDR3 coding sequence is TGTGCCAGCAGCTACCCGGGACAGGCCGTCTACGAGCAGTACTTC. Residues: CASSYPGQAVYEQYF.

J is TRBJ2-3 and V is TRBV7-2; perhaps TRBD2 as D (5 bases). V was clipped by 10 bases and J by 2 bases, with 16 bases between them. The CDR3 has 14 amino acids. CDR1 and CDR2 from the germline V gene are SGHTA and FQGNSA. CDR3 amino acids: CATGGVGNTDTQYF. CDR3 DNA sequence: TGTGCCACCGGAGGAGTCGGAAACACAGATACGCAGTATTTT.

There are a few counts of this clone. The chain recombines TRBV5-5 with TRBJ1-3; a possible D gene is TRBD1 (5 bases). CDR1 is SGHKS and CDR2 is YYEKEE in the germline V gene (reference sequence). Between the trimmed V and J ends, which lost 5 bases and 3 bases, there was a span of 18 bases. This CDR3 contains 16 residues. The CDR3 loop is CASSSVPGLSGNTIYF. The CDR3 region has the DNA TGTGCCAGCAGTTCCGTTCCAGGGCTCAGTGGAAACACCATATATTTT.

The chain joins TRBV4-1 to TRBJ1-5; 9 nucleotides match TRBD1. The CDR3 is 17 amino acids. Per the germline V gene, CDR1 is MGHRA and CDR2 is YSYEKL. V shed 1 base and J 6 bases; nucleotides not matched to a gene: 10. Here the CDR3 reads CASSQAAGQGGVQPQHF. As DNA, the CDR3 is TGCGCCAGCAGCCAAGCCGCGGGACAGGGCGGGGTTCAGCCCCAGCATTTT.

The rearrangement uses TRBV11-2 and TRBJ2-5; 7 bases fit TRBD2. The V gene's germline CDR1 is SGHAT and CDR2 FQNNGV. J was trimmed by 1 base and V by 1 base; bases with no gene match: 9. This CDR3 comprises 17 residues. CDR3 DNA: TGTGCCAGCAGCTTAGGTGATAAATGGGGGGGCCAAGAGACCCAGTACTTC. As protein: CASSLGDKWGGQETQYF.

V is TRBV12-3 or TRBV12-4 and J is TRBJ2-2; tentatively, D is TRBD1 (6 bases). CDR3 length: 13 residues. V lost 6 bases and J 4 bases, leaving 9 bases between the germline ends. This CDR3 is CASRRTATGELFF. The DNA for the CDR3 is TGTGCCAGCAGACGGACAGCCACCGGGGAGCTGTTTTTT.

V is TRBV7-9 and J is TRBJ2-1; 9 bases line up with TRBD1. Germline trimming cut 2 bases from V and 7 bases from J; bases unmatched to any gene: 6. The CDR3 is made up of 15 amino acids. Looked up from germline, CDR1 is SEHNR and CDR2 is FQNEAQ (reference sequence). CDR3 region: CASSLRTGVRNEQFF. CDR3 bases: TGTGCCAGCAGCTTACGGACAGGGGTAAGGAATGAGCAGTTCTTC.

The chain uses TRBV12-3 or TRBV12-4 and TRBJ1-2; TRBD1 agrees at 7 bases. Unmatched junction bases numbered 3, after V lost 4 bases and J lost 4 bases. This CDR3 spans 13 amino acids. Here the CDR3 reads CASSWTGGYGYTF. DNA of the CDR3: TGTGCCAGCAGTTGGACAGGTGGCTATGGCTACACCTTC.

J is TRBJ2-7 and V is TRBV28; D perhaps matches TRBD2 (6 bases). CDR3 length: 13 residues. The V gene lost 5 bases and the J gene lost 5 bases, with 13 bases spanning the gap. Germline V gene sequence: CDR1 MDHEN, CDR2 SYDVKM. This chain's CDR3 is CASSPGGKNEQYF. The CDR3 DNA reads as TGTGCCAGCAGTCCGGGCGGGAAAAACGAGCAGTACTTC.

This sequence joins TRBV5-1 and TRBJ2-1; 7 nucleotides agree with TRBD1. The CDR3 sequence is 16 residues long. The V gene end was trimmed by 0 bases and the J gene end by 0 bases; junction bases not matched to a gene: 3. The germline V gene encodes CDR1 SGHRS and CDR2 YFSETQ. The CDR3 nucleotides are TGCGCCAGCAGCTTGGTTGGGACAGTCTCCTACAATGAGCAGTTCTTC. Its protein product is CASSLVGTVSYNEQFF.

The chain links TRBV6-1 to TRBJ1-2, with D uncertain. The length of the CDR3 is 16 residues. With 1 base removed from V and 1 base from J, the gap between germline ends came to 13 bases. Germline values: CDR1 MNHNS, CDR2 SASEGT. CDR3 nucleotides: TGTGCCAGCAGTGAAGTGGCGGGAATGGGTAACTATGGCTACACCTTC. Translated: CASSEVAGMGNYGYTF.

The genes are TRBV7-2 and TRBJ1-2; unclear D gene. The ends were cut back, 1 base at V and 0 bases at J, with 6 bases in the middle. The CDR3 runs to 14 residues. CDR1 and CDR2 (germline): SGHTA, FQGNSA. The CDR3 is CASSLGGANYGYTF. CDR3 DNA: TGTGCCAGCAGCTTAGGTGGAGCTAACTATGGCTACACCTTC.